This entry features one T cell receptor (beta chain) sequence. Its antigen is currently unknown. This entry is derived from a study of monozygotic twins with inflammatory bowel disease. Study findings and constraints: The co-twins with IBD showed lower TCRbeta diversity (inverse Simpson) than their healthy siblings. Patients got different immunosuppressive treatments, which may have made their repertoires more variable.

The CDR3 has 14 residues. From roughly 3,300 ng of total RNA, each TCR library was prepared. TCRdb re-called the 5' RACE reads and gives one entry per CDR3 protein, without DNA. Recorded for this sample: more than 300,000 distinct CDR3 sequences. The sequenced material came from blood. This TCR derives from a human donor with ulcerative colitis or Crohn's disease, or a healthy co-twin of an affected twin (not recorded which). This rearrangement joins TRBV12-3 or TRBV12-4 to TRBJ2-7. CDR3 sequence: CASSLARGFYEQYF.